One sample yielded the 9 T cell receptor beta chains listed below, sequenced in a study of blood T cell repertoires in COVID-19. Sequencing used immunoSEQ multiplex PCR; TCRdb keeps in-frame clones, though not all of them. Of 150,000 or so clones in the sample, around 83% were seen once. The sequencing input was peripheral blood. The receptors originated from a woman aged 50 to 60 with acute or convalescent COVID-19.

The V call is TRBV6-1, the J call TRBJ2-7, with D possibly matching TRBD1 (6 bases). The CDR3 has 14 amino acids. Trimming stripped 3 bases from V and 7 bases from J, with 16 bases between. Per the germline V gene, CDR1 is MNHNS and CDR2 is SASEGT. The CDR3 protein is CASSEQQGVGEQYF. CDR3 DNA sequence: TGTGCCAGCAGTGAGCAACAGGGAGTGGGAGAGCAGTACTTC.

DNA for the CDR3: TGTGCCAGCAGAACCCCCAGAGACAGGGGGCTGTCGTGGGAAAAACTGTTTTTT. This codes for CASRTPRDRGLSWEKLFF. This sequence joins TRBV27 and TRBJ1-4, with TRBD1 matching over 10 bases. Per germline, CDR1 MNHEY and CDR2 SMNVEV (reference sequence). Trimming cost V 6 bases and J 8 bases; bases outside gene matches: 18. CDR3 length: 18 residues.

Only one count was recorded for this clone. The CDR3 is CASSLSRTSGVGEQFF. CDR3 coding DNA: TGTGCCAGCAGTTTATCTAGGACTAGCGGGGTGGGTGAGCAGTTCTTC. This sequence joins TRBV2 and TRBJ2-1, with 12 bases lining up with TRBD2. Losses at the gene ends were 5 bases for V and 9 bases for J; bases not matched to a gene: 11. The CDR3 contains 16 residues. Per the germline V gene, CDR1 is SNHLY and CDR2 is FYNNEI.

The rearrangement uses TRBV12-3 or TRBV12-4 and TRBJ1-2; 7 positions match TRBD1. V was clipped by 6 bases and J by 3 bases; unmatched bases: 4. The CDR3 is 13 residues long. The CDR3 sequence is CASSPQGYYGYTF. The CDR3 DNA reads as TGTGCCAGCAGCCCACAGGGGTACTATGGCTACACCTTC.

V is TRBV18 and J is TRBJ2-1, with 12 bases lining up with TRBD2. Germline CDR1 is KGHSH and CDR2 is LQKENI. V dropped 6 bases and J dropped 0; count of bases not matched to a gene: 0. The CDR3 covers 15 residues. CDR3 protein: CASSTSGSSYNEQFF. The CDR3 DNA follows: TGTGCCAGCTCGACTAGCGGGAGCTCCTACAATGAGCAGTTCTTC.

This clone was detected only once. The chain has TRBV3-1 (or the pseudogene TRBV3-2) and TRBJ1-4; 7 bases align to TRBD1. Germline V lookup: CDR1 LGHDT, CDR2 YNNKEL (reference sequence). Unmatched junction bases numbered 7, after V lost 4 bases and J lost 8 bases. This CDR3 is 14 amino acids long. CDR3 coding DNA: TGTGCCAGCAGCCCCCGACAGGGTAGGGAAAAACTGTTTTTT. The encoded protein is CASSPRQGREKLFF.

J is TRBJ2-7 and V is TRBV2; maybe TRBD2 (6 bases). CDR3 length: 16 amino acids. V was shortened by 6 bases and J by 0 bases, with 18 bases between the two germline ends. CDR1 and CDR2 from the germline V gene are SNHLY and FYNNEI. Here the CDR3 reads CASSIGGSGPSYEQYF. The CDR3 nucleotides are TGTGCCAGCAGCATCGGAGGGAGTGGGCCCTCCTACGAGCAGTACTTC.

The chain joins TRBV5-5 to TRBJ1-5; 8 bases map to TRBD1. This CDR3 has 15 residues. The germline CDR1 and CDR2 sequences are SGHKS and YYEKEE (reference sequence). Germline trimming cut 3 bases from V and 6 bases from J; bases unmatched to any gene: 8. The CDR3 protein is CASSSVGQGAQPQHF. DNA of the CDR3: TGTGCCAGCAGCTCGGTCGGCCAGGGGGCTCAGCCCCAGCATTTT. The full variable domain, in which reference TRBV5-5 and TRBJ1-5 provide the parts outside the CDR3, is DAGVTQSPTHLIKTRGQQVTLRCSPISGHKSVSWYQQVLGQGPQFIFQYYEKEERGRGNFPDRFSARQFPNYSSELNVNALLLGDSALYLCASSSVGQGAQPQHFGDGTRLSIL.

The CDR3 reads CASSVRGTDTGELFF. CDR3 DNA sequence: TGTGCCAGCAGCGTACGGGGGACGGACACCGGGGAGCTGTTTTTT. This chain connects TRBV9 to TRBJ2-2; weak D call: TRBD2 (6 bases). There are 15 residues in the CDR3. The germline gives CDR1 SGDLS, CDR2 YYNGEE. V lost 1 base, J lost 3 bases, and 10 bases lay in between.